The text below deals with one TCR beta chain. Its specificity is unknown. Splitting of each subset's genomic DNA was done evenly across several immunoSEQ plates. In the original analysis: Owing to the provision of junction-only sequences devoid of quality scores by immunoSEQ, filtering differed. Clones were read by immunoSEQ multiplex PCR, and TCRdb kept only the in-frame ones, dropping some. D and trimming come from the DNA, and the V and J calls and clone size come from that table. Of approximately 2,000,000 clones listed, about 93% were seen once; the top ten hold around 1.7%. The entry originates in a study of shared clonotypes between healthy human individuals. V was pared by 6 bases and J by 1 base, with 9 bases between. The CDR3 covers 14 residues. From germline, CDR1 is MGHDK and CDR2 SYGVNS. Naive CD8 cells lacked CD45RO and underwent positive selection for CCR7, leaving out terminally differentiated effector memory CD45RA+ cells.

Study observations and caveats: Naive subsets tended to show greater estimated richness than memory subsets. Depth was large, yet rarefaction showed that sorted-subset sequencing was incomplete.

The sample consisted of naive CD8+ T cells from PBMCs. This TCR came from a man aged 18 to 35 in good health. Some clones in this sample may be carry-over from other donors' samples. The genes are TRBV25-1 and TRBJ2-2, with D possibly matching TRBD1 (5 bases). The CDR3 here is CASRRGRNTGELFF. Here the CDR3 DNA reads TGTGCCAGCAGAAGGGGCAGGAACACCGGGGAGCTGTTTTTT.